This paragraph covers one TCR beta chain sequence. In this sample, this clonotype turned up a few times. Its antigen is currently not known. No qualities accompany the bases; no much larger clone lies one base away. The CDR3 covers 13 residues, taking in both the cysteine and the phenylalanine. Of the read, only the CDR3 DNA is kept; its 39 bases are in frame from base 1. V drops 6 bases and J drops 3 bases, leaving 11 bases in between. In the germline V gene, CDR1 corresponds to ENHRY and CDR2 to SYGVKD. Stable Graves' hyperthyroidism was defined as the absence of progression to ophthalmopathy over 18 months of follow-up. Hyperthyroidism patients were newly diagnosed, with disease duration under 2 months, and aged 18 to 65 years. The study excluded patients with uncontrolled infections, other autoimmune diseases, pregnancy or lactation. Diagnoses were based on clinical symptoms, serum thyroxine and TRAb, thyroid ultrasound and orbital computed tomography. PBMCs were isolated from 10 ml of fresh peripheral blood by Ficoll-Paque density gradient centrifugation. Total RNA was extracted with Trizol reagent, and quality was checked on an Agilent 2100 Bioanalyzer.

This specimen comes from a study of T cells in Graves' hyperthyroidism and ophthalmopathy (dated by TCRdb to the late 2010s). Describing the broader study: Peripheral blood samples were taken at the time of initial diagnosis, prior to any treatment. To identify TCR V-J signatures that set the groups apart, the researchers used a discovery cohort of 90 to 100 patients, made up of 40 to 45 with Graves' ophthalmopathy and about 60 with stable Graves' hyperthyroidism. Prospective prediction of ophthalmopathy was tested in an independent validation cohort of under 20 hyperthyroidism patients and 17 patients who later progressed to ophthalmopathy. The 85 to 100 discovery patients were randomly split 7:3 into training and test sets. In addition, the study compared T-cell repertoires in thyroid tissue and in blood from roughly six Graves' hyperthyroidism patients. After sampling, hyperthyroidism patients received methimazole starting at 30 mg daily, and ophthalmopathy patients received high-dose intravenous methylprednisolone. The paper reports TCR Vbeta CDR3 sequencing of roughly 140 peripheral blood samples: 43 ophthalmopathy, approximately 74 hyperthyroidism and approximately 17 progressor patients.

The TCR beta CDR3 regions were amplified from RNA transcripts. A first-round RT-PCR of the TCR CDR3 used the HTBI primer set with the Qiagen OneStep RT-PCR kit. A second multiplex PCR round built the libraries, followed by size selection and purification. The libraries were sequenced on an Illumina HiSeq2000 using paired-end 100 bp reads. Per the original workflow: SOAPnuke was used to process the raw data, throwing out any read that contained adapters or uncalled bases, had a mean Phred below 15, or lacked an exact constant-primer or identifier match. High-quality paired reads were merged using COPE v1.2.5, and each unique nucleotide sequence was defined as a clonotype. MiTCR v1.1 was used to align the clonotypes against IMGT TRBV, TRBD and TRBJ reference segments. The analysis included only V-J combinations with a frequency above 0.0001, which together covered more than 98% of the repertoires. The TCS score was defined as F50 (clonal expansion) divided by E x V (chaos), with BLOSUM62-based TCRdist calculated between CDR3 peptides within each V-J. Welch's t-statistics and random forest reduced fewer than 600 V-J features to about 12, which were used in a naive Bayes classifier (R e1071). The public reads were run again by TCRdb, first through fastp at Q25 and then through MiXCR, and only productive beta chains were kept. Rows are combined by CDR3 protein, so each entry shows the most common genes and DNA. For this entry, the V and J calls and clone size follow TCRdb and not the study's own pipeline. Recorded for this sample are fewer than 650,000 distinct CDR3 sequences; approximately 15% of them occurred a single time. Approximately 15% of the sample is taken by the ten largest.

Broader findings and caveats from the paper: Most expanded thyroid clonotypes (frequency above 0.001) were also found in blood, which suggests that blood repertoires may mirror thyroid immune responses. No statistical method was used to set the sample size in advance, and investigators knew the group allocation. In validation, progression to ophthalmopathy was predicted by the model with around 71% sensitivity and nearly 75% specificity, a median of 6.5 months before onset. Ophthalmopathy was separated from stable hyperthyroidism by a 13 V-J signature model, with approximately 89% sensitivity and 81% to 82% specificity obtained in cross-validation and 80%/75% obtained in testing.

This sequence originates from a woman in her thirties or forties with Graves' hyperthyroidism. The sequenced material came from blood. The chain employs TRBV10-3 and TRBJ2-5; the D segment could be TRBD1, given 6 matching bases. The CDR3 corresponds to CAISSTGKETQYF. The base sequence is TGTGCCATCAGCTCTACAGGGAAAGAGACCCAGTACTTC.